This TCR beta chain came from a study of identical twins. The CDR3 consists of 15 residues. CDR1 is MNHNS and CDR2 is SASEGT in the germline V gene. The ends lost 6 bases at V and 2 bases at J; junction bases unmatched: 8. Using its own MiXCR run on the 5' RACE reads, TCRdb lists one record per CDR3 protein. The table shows about 790,000 distinct CDR3 sequences, with approximately 18% occurring only once. These same records also appear under a second study, on T cells expressing NK-cell markers. That source adds: Researchers report these clonotypes also headed the CD3+CD56-NKG2C+ fraction in a few donors. Whether expanded NKG2C+ T cell clones were HCMV specific stayed uncertain.

The receptor comes from a woman aged 18-30 years in good health. The V and J genes are TRBV6-1 and TRBJ2-5; 8 bases align to TRBD1. The sequencing sample was made of PBMCs. The CDR3 DNA is TGTGCCAGCAGCGAACCAGGGGGCCAGCAAGAGACCCAGTACTTC. Translated, it gives CASSEPGGQQETQYF.